This is a list of T cell receptor beta chains from one sample in a study of T cell repertoires in cytomegalovirus infection. These receptors' antigens are unknown. TCRdb processed the reads anew with MiXCR; each CDR3 protein has one entry. The table has under 150,000 distinct CDR3 sequences, over 30% seen once. The specimen was CD8+ T cells from cultured PBMCs, collected from culture after CMV antigen stimulation. The receptors stem from a human donor in good health (CMV status not recorded). Some clones in this sample may be carry-over from other donors' samples. Both conserved end residues are part of each CDR3. The order of the fields is D gene, clone size, J gene, V gene, CDR3 protein, CDR3 DNA. The D gene is left open where the match is weak. The size of a clone is reported for some rows only, either as once, few or many, or as a class for expanded clones.

. few TRBJ1-1 TRBV12-3/TRBV12-4 CASIPWGGNTEAFF TGTGCCAGCATCCCCTGGGGGGGGAACACTGAAGCTTTCTTT
. . TRBJ2-7 TRBV7-2 CASSPYGGVGPYEQYF TGTGCCAGCAGCCCATATGGGGGCGTCGGGCCCTACGAGCAGTACTTC
TRBD1 . TRBJ1-2 TRBV19 CASSISGQGNYGYTF TGTGCCAGTAGTATATCGGGACAGGGGAACTATGGCTACACCTTC
. . TRBJ2-3 TRBV5-1 CASSFRYNGDTQYF TGCGCCAGCAGCTTTAGATATAACGGAGATACGCAGTATTTT
. . TRBJ2-2 TRBV12-3/TRBV12-4 CASSFVSGATGELFF TGTGCCAGCAGTTTCGTATCGGGAGCCACCGGGGAGCTGTTTTTT
. . TRBJ1-1 TRBV9 CASTAQGGHTEAFF TGTGCCAGCACAGCCCAGGGTGGGCACACTGAAGCTTTCTTT
. . TRBJ2-3 TRBV27 CASSNRADTQYF TGTGCCAGCAGTAATAGAGCAGATACGCAGTATTTT
. . TRBJ2-3 TRBV10-3 CATTSPDTQYF TGTGCCACCACCTCCCCGGATACGCAGTATTTT
. . TRBJ1-2 TRBV7-9 CASSSPHHGDRGNPNYGYTF TGTGCCAGCAGCTCTCCTCACCACGGAGACAGAGGAAACCCTAACTATGGCTACACCTTC
. . TRBJ1-4 TRBV25-1 CASSELIGLKEKLFF TGTGCCAGCAGTGAACTCATTGGACTGAAGGAAAAACTGTTTTTT
. . TRBJ1-5 TRBV28 CASSLVLRDLRNQPQHF TGTGCCAGCAGTTTAGTTCTTCGGGACTTGCGCAATCAGCCCCAGCATTTT
TRBD2 few TRBJ2-2 TRBV6-6 CASSYSRLADTGELFF TGTGCCAGCAGTTACTCACGACTAGCGGACACCGGGGAGCTGTTTTTT
. . TRBJ2-7 TRBV20-1 CSARGTSSYEQYF TGCAGTGCTAGAGGCACGAGCTCCTACGAGCAGTACTTC
TRBD1 many TRBJ1-2 TRBV7-2 CASSFGQDPRVGRTYGYTF TGTGCCAGCAGCTTTGGACAGGATCCTCGGGTAGGACGGACCTATGGCTACACCTTC
. . TRBJ2-5 TRBV7-9 CASTGRGALETQYF TGTGCCAGCACCGGAAGGGGGGCTCTGGAGACCCAGTACTTC
. . TRBJ2-4 TRBV7-9 CASSLVAGNIQYF TGTGCCAGCAGCTTAGTTGCGGGAAACATTCAGTACTTC
. . TRBJ2-3 TRBV7-9 CAIRDVDSTDTQYF TGTGCCATCCGGGACGTAGATAGCACAGATACGCAGTATTTT
TRBD1 . TRBJ1-2 TRBV3-1 CASSHTGGAYYGYTF TGTGCCAGCAGCCATACAGGGGGCGCATACTATGGCTACACCTTC
. many TRBJ2-1 TRBV7-8 CASSLGWGGGRESYNEQFF TGTGCCAGCAGCTTAGGATGGGGTGGGGGTCGGGAGTCCTACAATGAGCAGTTCTTC
. few TRBJ2-2 TRBV7-6 CASSFATGLAGELFF TGTGCCAGCAGCTTCGCTACAGGGCTCGCCGGGGAGCTGTTTTTT
. few TRBJ1-1 TRBV5-4 CASSLATVNTEAFF TGTGCCAGCAGCTTGGCCACAGTGAACACTGAAGCTTTCTTT
. few TRBJ1-6 TRBV4-1 CASSRGDTSYNSPLHF TGCGCCAGCAGCCGAGGGGACACCTCCTATAATTCACCCCTCCACTTT
TRBD1 few TRBJ2-7 TRBV4-1 CASSQGQGSSYEQYF TGCGCCAGCAGCCAAGGACAGGGGAGCTCCTACGAGCAGTACTTC
TRBD1 few TRBJ1-4 TRBV7-6 CASSQGTGYTSVATNEKLFF TGTGCCAGCAGCCAAGGGACAGGCTATACCAGTGTGGCAACTAATGAAAAACTGTTTTTT
. . TRBJ1-1 TRBV7-9 CASSSGLGELTEAFF TGTGCCAGCAGCTCAGGGTTAGGGGAGCTCACTGAAGCTTTCTTT
TRBD2 . TRBJ2-1 TRBV7-6 CASSPFASGGAVNEQFF TGTGCCAGCAGCCCGTTTGCTAGCGGGGGGGCAGTCAATGAGCAGTTCTTC
. many TRBJ2-1 TRBV7-6 CASSLGRFNEQFF TGTGCCAGCAGCTTAGGGAGGTTCAATGAGCAGTTCTTC
TRBD2 many TRBJ2-3 TRBV7-3 CASSLTSGGWTDTQYF TGTGCCAGCAGCTTAACTAGCGGGGGATGGACAGATACGCAGTATTTT
. . TRBJ2-3 TRBV20-1 CSARDLSRDGGDTQYF TGCAGTGCTAGAGATCTCAGCCGAGACGGGGGAGATACGCAGTATTTT
TRBD1 . TRBJ2-3 TRBV12-3/TRBV12-4 CASRRGTGVPDTQYF TGTGCCAGCAGAAGGGGGACAGGCGTCCCAGATACGCAGTATTTT
. many TRBJ1-2 TRBV10-3 CAISESGRDGYTF TGTGCCATCAGTGAGTCGGGAAGGGATGGCTACACCTTC
. . TRBJ1-1 TRBV7-6 CASRAGGTNTEAFF TGTGCCAGCAGGGCTGGGGGGACGAACACTGAAGCTTTCTTT
TRBD2 few TRBJ2-5 TRBV7-2 CASSLPERGGDRGKTQYF TGTGCCAGCAGCTTACCAGAGCGGGGGGGCGATCGAGGGAAGACCCAGTACTTC
. once TRBJ1-5 TRBV27 CASSLSRWGSNQPQHF TGTGCCAGCAGTTTATCGAGGTGGGGGAGCAATCAGCCCCAGCATTTT
TRBD1 few TRBJ2-1 TRBV6-5 CASSYSADRGFYNEQFF TGTGCCAGCAGTTACTCCGCGGACAGGGGGTTTTACAATGAGCAGTTCTTC
. . TRBJ2-2 TRBV24-1 CATSDRTAVNTGELFF TGTGCCACCAGTGATCGGACAGCTGTGAACACCGGGGAGCTGTTTTTT